This T cell receptor (beta chain) originates from a study of blood T cell repertoires in COVID-19. Background on the study: Both acute and convalescent COVID-19 samples were obtained from the United States, Italy and Spain. From T cells, B-cell-depleted T cells, or PBMCs came the material, which was cDNA or gDNA.

Original processing methods: Amplification of reference gene primers was used by the study to estimate nucleated cell counts. Profiled with immunoSEQ multiplex PCR; TCRdb holds only in-frame clones, not every one. V, J and clone size were drawn from that table, and D and trimming were deduced from the DNA. There are tens of thousands of clones in the sample; 86% occur only once, and approximately 4.1% lies in the top ten. In its sample, this clone was seen once. Germline CDR1 is SGHNT and CDR2 is YYREEE (reference sequence). CDR3 size: 16 residues. The ends lost 4 bases at V and 4 bases at J; junction bases unmatched: 10.

The sample was peripheral blood. The rearrangement links TRBV5-4 to TRBJ2-1; 8 bases agree with TRBD2. This clonotype originated in a man in his fifties with acute or convalescent COVID-19. CDR3 DNA: TGTGCCAGCAGCCACCCCGGGGGGGGCCCATACAATGAGCAGTTCTTC. Translating it yields CASSHPGGGPYNEQFF.